This TCR beta chain was sequenced for a study of CD8 T cells in ankylosing spondylitis. Notes on the study in general: Relatively scarce in peripheral blood, disease-linked clones were CD8+. In synovial fluid and blood from reactive arthritis, some motif variants were previously reported. For ankylosing spondylitis blood, a TCR beta motif of under 10 highly homologous variants appeared characteristic. Reported data indicate significant enrichment of disease-linked clones within matched ankylosing spondylitis synovial fluid.

TCRdb called the 5' RACE reads again in MiXCR, with one record for every CDR3 protein. The sample holds 500,000 to 550,000 distinct CDR3 sequences, 9.5% to 15% seen once. Germline values: CDR1 SGDLS, CDR2 YYNGEE. CDR3 size: 17 residues. Trimming took 0 bases from V and 0 from J; bases not matched to a gene: 7. This clonotype was counted only a few times. Its antigen is as yet unknown. The sample taken for sequencing was blood, either unsorted or a sorted T cell fraction (not recorded which). V and J are TRBV9 and TRBJ2-3, with 7 bases aligning to TRBD2. The receptor's source is a male donor with ankylosing spondylitis. In nucleotides, the CDR3 is TGTGCCAGCAGCGTAGGAGCCCTAGCGGATAGCACAGATACGCAGTATTTT. Amino acids: CASSVGALADSTDTQYF.